These T cell receptor beta chains were read from a single sample in a study of B cell selection in AIRE deficiency. Only in-frame clones appear in the TCRdb table, and some are missing; sequencing was by immunoSEQ multiplex PCR. Of roughly 25,000 clones detected, almost 98% appear once; the ten largest clones hold about 0.2%. Material: conventional CD4+ T cells sorted from PBMCs. All receptors derive from a human donor with AIRE deficiency. The CDR3 runs from the conserved cysteine through the conserved F or W. The order of the fields is J gene, D gene, V gene, clone size, CDR3 protein, CDR3 DNA. The D gene is left open where the match is weak. The size field is filled for only some rows; it gives once, few, many or a size class.

J gene: TRBJ1-4
D gene: .
V gene: TRBV7-2
clone size: .
CDR3 protein: CASSLRWGRRDEKLFF
CDR3 DNA: TGTGCCAGCAGCTTACGATGGGGCAGAAGGGATGAAAAACTGTTTTTT

J gene: TRBJ1-6
D gene: TRBD1
V gene: TRBV18
clone size: .
CDR3 protein: CASSLELTGGKDSPLHF
CDR3 DNA: TGTGCCAGCTCACTTGAATTGACAGGGGGTAAGGATTCACCCCTCCACTTT

J gene: TRBJ2-2
D gene: TRBD1
V gene: TRBV5-5
clone size: .
CDR3 protein: CASSLGLTGGPTGELFF
CDR3 DNA: TGTGCCAGCAGCTTGGGGCTGACAGGGGGGCCTACCGGGGAGCTGTTTTTT

J gene: TRBJ1-2
D gene: TRBD1
V gene: TRBV6-5
clone size: .
CDR3 protein: CASSYRQGGGYTF
CDR3 DNA: TGTGCCAGCAGTTATCGACAGGGGGGAGGCTACACCTTC

J gene: TRBJ2-3
D gene: .
V gene: TRBV30
clone size: .
CDR3 protein: CAWSVLTYTDTQYF
CDR3 DNA: TGTGCCTGGAGTGTCCTGACATACACAGATACGCAGTATTTT

J gene: TRBJ2-7
D gene: TRBD1
V gene: TRBV6-5
clone size: .
CDR3 protein: CASSYLDRVVYEQYF
CDR3 DNA: TGTGCCAGCAGTTACTTGGACAGGGTTGTCTACGAGCAGTACTTC

J gene: TRBJ2-2
D gene: .
V gene: TRBV19
clone size: .
CDR3 protein: CASSISGVPGELFF
CDR3 DNA: TGTGCCAGTAGTATTTCGGGAGTGCCCGGGGAGCTGTTTTTT

J gene: TRBJ2-7
D gene: TRBD1
V gene: TRBV6-5
clone size: .
CDR3 protein: CASSYSRGGGYEQYF
CDR3 DNA: TGTGCCAGCAGTTACTCGAGAGGGGGCGGATACGAGCAGTACTTC

J gene: TRBJ2-5
D gene: .
V gene: TRBV28
clone size: .
CDR3 protein: CASSPIRQIQETQYF
CDR3 DNA: TGTGCCAGCAGTCCTATTCGACAGATACAAGAGACCCAGTACTTC

J gene: TRBJ2-1
D gene: .
V gene: TRBV13
clone size: .
CDR3 protein: CASSRFRDSRLNEQFF
CDR3 DNA: TGTGCCAGCAGCCGTTTCCGGGACTCCCGCCTCAATGAGCAGTTCTTC

J gene: TRBJ2-1
D gene: TRBD2
V gene: TRBV11-2
clone size: .
CDR3 protein: CASSLVPSGSSYNEQFF
CDR3 DNA: TGTGCCAGCAGCTTAGTGCCTAGCGGCAGCTCCTACAATGAGCAGTTCTTC

J gene: TRBJ2-1
D gene: TRBD1
V gene: TRBV5-4
clone size: .
CDR3 protein: CASSFLTGGNEQFF
CDR3 DNA: TGTGCCAGCAGCTTTCTTACAGGGGGCAATGAGCAGTTCTTC

J gene: TRBJ1-5
D gene: .
V gene: TRBV6-6
clone size: .
CDR3 protein: CASSAAGKNQPQHF
CDR3 DNA: TGTGCCAGCTCGGCGGCAGGAAAAAATCAGCCCCAGCATTTT

J gene: TRBJ2-3
D gene: TRBD2
V gene: TRBV19
clone size: .
CDR3 protein: CASSIRSAGRLYF
CDR3 DNA: TGTGCCAGTAGTATAAGGTCAGCGGGAAGGCTGTATTTT

J gene: TRBJ2-7
D gene: .
V gene: TRBV6-7
clone size: .
CDR3 protein: CASSEVETSYEQYF
CDR3 DNA: TGTGCCAGCTCGGAGGTGGAAACGTCCTACGAGCAGTACTTC

J gene: TRBJ1-1
D gene: .
V gene: TRBV21-1
clone size: few
CDR3 protein: CASSKGGTGGTEAFF
CDR3 DNA: TGTGCCAGCAGCAAAGGCGGGACAGGGGGCACTGAAGCTTTCTTT

J gene: TRBJ1-6
D gene: .
V gene: TRBV28
clone size: .
CDR3 protein: CASSSPVVTLHF
CDR3 DNA: TGTGCCAGCAGTTCGCCGGTTGTGACCCTCCACTTT

J gene: TRBJ2-5
D gene: .
V gene: TRBV25-1
clone size: .
CDR3 protein: CASSSMASRVTQYF
CDR3 DNA: TGTGCCAGCAGTAGTATGGCCAGTCGAGTGACCCAGTACTTC

J gene: TRBJ2-7
D gene: .
V gene: TRBV18
clone size: once
CDR3 protein: CASSWTVYGEQYF
CDR3 DNA: TGTGCCAGCTCATGGACCGTATACGGCGAGCAGTACTTC

J gene: TRBJ1-1
D gene: .
V gene: TRBV28
clone size: .
CDR3 protein: CASSPGGRGGAFF
CDR3 DNA: TGTGCCAGCAGCCCTGGGGGACGAGGGGGAGCTTTCTTT

J gene: TRBJ2-7
D gene: .
V gene: TRBV7-3
clone size: .
CDR3 protein: CASSLKRRWTFPYEQYF
CDR3 DNA: TGTGCCAGCAGCTTAAAGCGTCGCTGGACTTTCCCCTACGAGCAGTACTTC

J gene: TRBJ2-5
D gene: TRBD1
V gene: TRBV7-2
clone size: .
CDR3 protein: CASSLQGAPGIPETQYF
CDR3 DNA: TGTGCCAGCAGCTTACAGGGGGCGCCGGGGATACCAGAGACCCAGTACTTC

J gene: TRBJ2-2
D gene: .
V gene: TRBV4-1
clone size: .
CDR3 protein: CASSSYRENTGELFF
CDR3 DNA: TGCGCCAGCAGTAGCTACCGGGAGAACACCGGGGAGCTGTTTTTT

J gene: TRBJ2-5
D gene: .
V gene: TRBV5-1
clone size: .
CDR3 protein: CASSERLAQETQYF
CDR3 DNA: TGCGCCAGCAGTGAAAGGTTAGCTCAAGAGACCCAGTACTTC

J gene: TRBJ2-6
D gene: .
V gene: TRBV14
clone size: .
CDR3 protein: CASSQDWGPGANVLTF
CDR3 DNA: TGTGCCAGCAGCCAAGATTGGGGTCCCGGGGCCAACGTCCTGACTTTC

J gene: TRBJ1-1
D gene: .
V gene: TRBV27
clone size: .
CDR3 protein: CASSLSWGRDTEAFF
CDR3 DNA: TGTGCCAGCAGTTTATCTTGGGGGCGCGACACTGAAGCTTTCTTT

J gene: TRBJ1-2
D gene: TRBD1
V gene: TRBV5-1
clone size: .
CDR3 protein: CASSPTGDGYGYTF
CDR3 DNA: TGCGCCAGCAGCCCCACAGGGGATGGCTATGGCTACACCTTC

J gene: TRBJ2-3
D gene: TRBD2
V gene: TRBV9
clone size: .
CDR3 protein: CASSVDAGGTDTQYF
CDR3 DNA: TGTGCCAGCAGCGTAGATGCGGGAGGGACAGATACGCAGTATTTT

J gene: TRBJ1-2
D gene: .
V gene: TRBV4-1
clone size: .
CDR3 protein: CASSLSPLPVSGYTF
CDR3 DNA: TGCGCCAGCAGCCTCAGTCCTCTCCCAGTGAGCGGCTACACCTTC

J gene: TRBJ1-3
D gene: TRBD1
V gene: TRBV5-1
clone size: .
CDR3 protein: CASKDRPSGNTIYF
CDR3 DNA: TGCGCCAGCAAGGACAGGCCGTCTGGAAACACCATATATTTT

J gene: TRBJ2-2
D gene: .
V gene: TRBV28
clone size: .
CDR3 protein: CASTLQVAGELFF
CDR3 DNA: TGTGCCAGCACCCTTCAGGTAGCCGGGGAGCTGTTTTTT

J gene: TRBJ1-2
D gene: .
V gene: TRBV11-2
clone size: .
CDR3 protein: CASSPGIFSNYGYTF
CDR3 DNA: TGTGCCAGCAGCCCCGGGATCTTTTCTAACTATGGCTACACCTTC

J gene: TRBJ2-5
D gene: .
V gene: TRBV20-1
clone size: .
CDR3 protein: CSARDLETQYF
CDR3 DNA: TGCAGTGCTAGGGACCTGGAGACCCAGTACTTC

J gene: TRBJ2-5
D gene: .
V gene: TRBV19
clone size: .
CDR3 protein: CASSIQETQYF
CDR3 DNA: TGTGCCAGTAGTATTCAAGAGACCCAGTACTTC

J gene: TRBJ2-3
D gene: .
V gene: TRBV6-5
clone size: .
CDR3 protein: CASSYSSSLATDTQYF
CDR3 DNA: TGTGCCAGCAGTTACTCTTCTAGCTTGGCCACAGATACGCAGTATTTT

J gene: TRBJ2-1
D gene: .
V gene: TRBV6-5
clone size: .
CDR3 protein: CASSSGLDEQFF
CDR3 DNA: TGTGCCAGCAGTTCCGGACTCGATGAGCAGTTCTTC

J gene: TRBJ2-3
D gene: .
V gene: TRBV18
clone size: .
CDR3 protein: CASSPSSRLANTDTQYF
CDR3 DNA: TGTGCCAGCTCACCTTCGTCAAGACTGGCTAACACAGATACGCAGTATTTT

J gene: TRBJ2-7
D gene: .
V gene: TRBV15
clone size: once
CDR3 protein: CATSNSRWVSYEQYF
CDR3 DNA: TGTGCCACCAGCAACAGTCGGTGGGTCTCCTACGAGCAGTACTTC

J gene: TRBJ2-2
D gene: .
V gene: TRBV7-9
clone size: .
CDR3 protein: CASSPFWQPTGELFF
CDR3 DNA: TGTGCCAGCAGCCCGTTCTGGCAGCCCACCGGGGAGCTGTTTTTT

J gene: TRBJ2-5
D gene: TRBD2
V gene: TRBV27
clone size: .
CDR3 protein: CASSSRGGEETQYF
CDR3 DNA: TGTGCCAGCAGTTCCCGGGGGGGGGAAGAGACCCAGTACTTC

J gene: TRBJ1-4
D gene: .
V gene: TRBV18
clone size: .
CDR3 protein: CASSPSGNEKLFF
CDR3 DNA: TGTGCCAGCTCACCATCGGGAAATGAAAAACTGTTTTTT

J gene: TRBJ1-3
D gene: .
V gene: TRBV28
clone size: .
CDR3 protein: CASSLDSAGGNTIYF
CDR3 DNA: TGTGCCAGCAGTCTGGACTCGGCGGGTGGAAACACCATATATTTT

J gene: TRBJ2-4
D gene: .
V gene: TRBV18
clone size: .
CDR3 protein: CASSPLSSGLAKNIQYF
CDR3 DNA: TGTGCCAGCTCACCACTCTCATCGGGATTAGCCAAAAACATTCAGTACTTC

J gene: TRBJ2-5
D gene: TRBD2
V gene: TRBV4-1
clone size: .
CDR3 protein: CASSQRLAGTSGQETQYF
CDR3 DNA: TGCGCCAGCAGCCAACGGTTAGCCGGGACTAGCGGCCAAGAGACCCAGTACTTC

J gene: TRBJ2-7
D gene: .
V gene: TRBV30
clone size: .
CDR3 protein: CAWSRGRARPSYEQYF
CDR3 DNA: TGTGCCTGGAGTCGCGGGCGGGCTAGGCCCTCTTACGAGCAGTACTTC

J gene: TRBJ2-2
D gene: TRBD2
V gene: TRBV12-5
clone size: .
CDR3 protein: CASGRGGLARNTGELFF
CDR3 DNA: TGTGCTAGTGGACGAGGGGGACTAGCGAGAAACACCGGGGAGCTGTTTTTT